This TCR beta chain was identified in a study of blood T cell repertoires in COVID-19. Germline lookup yields CDR1 SGHRS and CDR2 YFSETQ. The V end lost 3 bases, the J end lost 2 bases, and 7 bases lay between the germline ends. The CDR3 has 13 residues. Original processing methods: Using reference gene primer amplification, nucleated cell counts were estimated. Only in-frame clones appear in the TCRdb table, and some are missing; sequencing was by immunoSEQ multiplex PCR. Clonal size and the V and J genes are those of that table, whereas D and trimming came from the DNA. The sample comprises over 25,000 clones, 84% of which are singletons, and about an eighth rests with the top ten.

The chain is built from TRBV5-1 and TRBJ2-3; D perhaps matches TRBD2 (5 bases). Source material: peripheral blood. The sequence was obtained from a human donor in a cohort sampled during active COVID-19. The CDR3 sequence: CASSYRDTDTQYF. CDR3 coding DNA: TGCGCCAGCAGCTACCGGGACACAGATACGCAGTATTTT.